The T cell receptor (beta chain) under discussion was sequenced for a study of blood T cell repertoires in COVID-19. Authors' methods: Reference gene primer amplification in the assay estimated nucleated cell counts. Data came from immunoSEQ multiplex PCR; TCRdb stores just in-frame clones and leaves some out. That table gives V, J and clone size, and the DNA gave D and trimming. The sample includes approximately 64,000 clones, 88% of them seen just once. V shed 7 bases, J shed 6 bases, and the junction held 7 bases outside the gene matches. Germline V gives CDR1 LNHDA, CDR2 SQIVND (reference sequence). The CDR3 loop spans 15 amino acids.

The chain has TRBV19 and TRBJ1-5, with 12 nucleotides matching TRBD1. The receptor's source is a woman aged 60 to 75 with COVID-19, enrolled during active disease. The specimen sequenced was peripheral blood. The CDR3 bases are TGTGCCAGTATCGAGGGACAGGGGGCTTTTCAGCCCCAGCATTTT. Translating gives CASIEGQGAFQPQHF.